This T cell receptor (beta chain) was recovered during a study of blood T cell repertoires in COVID-19. Germline CDR1 and CDR2: MGHRA and YSYEKL. Trimming pared 3 bases from V and 4 bases from J, leaving 9 bases between. This CDR3 has 13 residues. Source study methods: Researchers report that nucleated cell counts were estimated from reference gene primer amplification. Here immunoSEQ multiplex PCR was the method, and the copy in TCRdb shows in-frame clones only, minus some. V and J calls and clone size come straight from that table; D and trimming were deduced from the DNA. Here the sample spans fewer than 350,000 clones, roughly 90% being singletons.

What was sequenced was peripheral blood. The source of this sequence is a woman younger than 45 with COVID-19, enrolled during active disease. The V gene is TRBV4-1, the J gene TRBJ1-1; D unclear. The CDR3 here is CASSHYAGTEAFF. The CDR3 nucleotides read TGCGCCAGCAGCCATTATGCAGGCACTGAAGCTTTCTTT.